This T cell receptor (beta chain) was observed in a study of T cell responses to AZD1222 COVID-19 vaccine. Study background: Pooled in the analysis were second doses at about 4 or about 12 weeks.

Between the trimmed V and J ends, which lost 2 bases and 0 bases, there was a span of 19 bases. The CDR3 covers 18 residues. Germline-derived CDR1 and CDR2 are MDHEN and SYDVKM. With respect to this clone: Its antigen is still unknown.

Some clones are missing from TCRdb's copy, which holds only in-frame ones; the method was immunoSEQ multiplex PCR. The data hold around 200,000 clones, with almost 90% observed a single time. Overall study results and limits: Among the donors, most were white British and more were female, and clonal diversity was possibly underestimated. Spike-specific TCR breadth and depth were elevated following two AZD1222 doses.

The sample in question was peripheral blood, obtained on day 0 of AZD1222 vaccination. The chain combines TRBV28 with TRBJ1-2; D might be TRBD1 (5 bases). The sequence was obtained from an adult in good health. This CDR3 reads CASSLNRGLSRANYGYTF. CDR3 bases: TGTGCCAGCAGTTTAAACCGTGGGCTTAGCAGGGCTAACTATGGCTACACCTTC.